This T cell receptor beta chain originates from a study of Graves' ophthalmopathy and Graves' hyperthyroidism. Using RNA transcripts, the TCR beta CDR3 regions were amplified. Scientists carried out first-round RT-PCR using HTBI primers and then a second-round multiplex PCR. In TCRdb, the multiplex PCR reads were re-called with MiXCR into one record per CDR3 protein. The sample has about 160,000 distinct CDR3 sequences; roughly 37% are singletons. The V gene end was trimmed by 4 bases and the J gene end by 0 bases; junction bases not matched to a gene: 5. This CDR3 has 16 residues. 8.5 to 10 ml of fresh blood yielded the PBMCs by density gradient. This clonotype was seen more than once but under ten times.

Material for sequencing was peripheral blood. The receptor comes from a woman aged 35 to 49 with Graves' ophthalmopathy. The rearrangement joins TRBV12-3 or TRBV12-4 to TRBJ1-5; 8 bases line up with TRBD1. In DNA form, the CDR3 reads TGTGCCAGCAGTTCTTCACAGGGGGGTAGCAATCAGCCCCAGCATTTT. Encoded protein: CASSSSQGGSNQPQHF.